The 9 T cell receptor beta chains reported below all come from one sample, sequenced in a study of spatial heterogeneity in lung cancer. Their antigen targets remain unknown. Time point here: sample taken at primary tumor resection. Study-level findings and limits: Expanded intratumoral alpha and beta TCR counts tracked tumor mutation counts.

Using its own MiXCR run on the 5' RACE reads, TCRdb lists one record per CDR3 protein. The sample holds some 10,000 distinct CDR3 sequences, 5% to 6.5% seen once. Sequenced material: lung tumor tissue, taken at surgery. Receptors originate from a male donor with early-stage non-small cell lung cancer.

This clonotype was observed many times. This chain joins TRBV5-4 and TRBJ1-4; no reliable D call. The CDR3 extends over 14 amino acids. CDR1 is SGHNT, CDR2 YYREEE, per germline (reference sequence). V lost 0 bases and J lost 1, with 4 bases in between. The CDR3: CASSLGQTNEKLFF. The CDR3, as DNA: TGTGCCAGCAGCTTGGGACAAACTAATGAAAAACTGTTTTTT.

In this sample, this clonotype turned up many times. The CDR3 DNA follows: TGTGCCAGCAGTTTAGAACAGCAGAACACTGAAGCTTTCTTT. It specifies CASSLEQQNTEAFF. This sequence joins TRBV12-3 or TRBV12-4 and TRBJ1-1; no clear D gene. Trimming removed 1 base from V and 1 base from J, with 7 bases in between. This CDR3 comprises 14 residues.

This clonotype was found many times. J is TRBJ2-1 and V is TRBV9; 11 nucleotides agree with TRBD2. V trimming: 3 bases; J trimming: 10 bases; junction bases outside the gene matches: 9. The CDR3 contains 15 residues. The V gene's germline CDR1 is SGDLS and CDR2 YYNGEE. The CDR3 DNA is TGTGCCAGCAGCGGAACTAGCGGGAGTAATTACGAGCAGTTCTTC. Translation: CASSGTSGSNYEQFF.

Ten or more counts support this clonotype. The chain couples TRBV18 to TRBJ1-4; 9 positions match TRBD1. The CDR3 totals 14 residues. The germline CDR1 and CDR2 sequences are KGHSH and LQKENI. J lost 7 bases, V lost 6 bases, and 6 bases had no gene match. CDR3 loop: CASSQGQGGEKLFF. CDR3 nucleotide sequence: TGTGCCAGCTCGCAGGGACAGGGTGGTGAAAAACTGTTTTTT.

Within the sample, this clonotype is medium-sized (0.01 to 0.1%). The chain is built from TRBV16 and TRBJ1-1; no clear D gene. Germline loops: CDR1 KGHSY, CDR2 FQNENV. The germline V and J ends were trimmed by 3 bases and 0 bases, with 11 bases remaining between them. CDR3 length: 15 amino acids. The CDR3 region is CASSQTRSLNTEAFF. In nucleotides, the CDR3 is TGTGCCAGCAGCCAGACGCGGTCACTGAACACTGAAGCTTTCTTT.

This clonotype occurred many times. This sequence joins TRBV7-2 and TRBJ1-5; D is unresolved. CDR3 length: 13 residues. V lost 1 base, J lost 0 bases, and 1 base lay in between. The germline V gene encodes CDR1 SGHTA and CDR2 FQGNSA. CDR3 loop: CASSLDSNQPQHF. In DNA form, the CDR3 reads TGTGCCAGCAGCTTAGATAGCAATCAGCCCCAGCATTTT.

By sample fraction, this clonotype is medium-sized (0.01 to 0.1%). V is TRBV18 and J is TRBJ1-1; 8 nucleotides match TRBD1. Trimming took 0 bases from V and 0 from J; bases not matched to a gene: 3. The length of the CDR3 is 16 residues. From germline, CDR1 is KGHSH and CDR2 LQKENI. The CDR3 DNA reads TGTGCCAGCTCACCACCGTCGACAGGGGTGAACACTGAAGCTTTCTTT. Protein: CASSPPSTGVNTEAFF.

This clonotype rates as medium-sized. The V call is TRBV29-1, the J call TRBJ2-2; 8 nucleotides agree with TRBD1. Trimming cost V 7 bases and J 3 bases; bases outside gene matches: 10. The CDR3 loop spans 15 amino acids. The V gene's germline CDR1 is SQVTM and CDR2 ANQGSEA. This CDR3 reads CSGYQGASDTGELFF. The CDR3 DNA reads as TGCAGCGGGTATCAGGGGGCTAGTGACACCGGGGAGCTGTTTTTT.

Ten or more counts support this clonotype. This chain connects TRBV6-5 to TRBJ2-7; D is undetermined. CDR3 length equals 16 residues. Trimming stripped 2 bases from V and 2 bases from J, with 16 bases between. The germline V gene encodes CDR1 MNHEY and CDR2 SVGAGI. CDR3 in amino acids: CASSYPLKDIPYEQYF. DNA for the CDR3: TGTGCCAGCAGTTACCCCCTGAAGGATATTCCCTACGAGCAGTACTTC.